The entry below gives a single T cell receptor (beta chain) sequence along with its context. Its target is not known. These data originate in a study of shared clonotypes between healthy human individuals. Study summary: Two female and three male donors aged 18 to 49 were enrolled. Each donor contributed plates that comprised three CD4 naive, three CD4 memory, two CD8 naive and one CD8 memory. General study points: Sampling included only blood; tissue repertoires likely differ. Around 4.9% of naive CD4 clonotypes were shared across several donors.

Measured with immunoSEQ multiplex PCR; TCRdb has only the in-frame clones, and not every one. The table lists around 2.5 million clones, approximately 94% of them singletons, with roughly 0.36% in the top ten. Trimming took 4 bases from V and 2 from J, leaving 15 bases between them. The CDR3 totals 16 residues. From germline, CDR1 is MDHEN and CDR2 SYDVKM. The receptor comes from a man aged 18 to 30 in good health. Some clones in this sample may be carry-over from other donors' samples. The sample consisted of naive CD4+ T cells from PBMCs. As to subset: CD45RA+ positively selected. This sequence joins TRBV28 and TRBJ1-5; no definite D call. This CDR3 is CASSSLPISGNQPQHF. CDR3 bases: TGTGCCAGCAGTTCCCTCCCCATTAGTGGCAATCAGCCCCAGCATTTT.